This TCR beta chain is from a study of cytomegalovirus exposure and HLA in healthy donors. Germline CDR1 MNHEY, CDR2 SVGAGI. The V end lost 6 bases, the J end lost 0 bases, and 12 bases lay between the germline ends. The CDR3 sequence is 15 residues long. Comments on this clone: What it recognizes is unknown.

Findings and caveats of the study: Later, an analysis found that common viral pathogens appeared to be linked with several of the most significant clusters. Some V segments (TRBV6-2 and TRBV6-3 among them) were excluded as indistinguishable. Researchers reported in a later analysis that a missense DCLRE1C variant was tied to TCR beta V- and J-gene trimming. Cytomegalovirus-associated TCR beta chains were listed, numbering over 150.

Primers: 60 Vbeta forward and 13 Jbeta reverse. Produced via immunoSEQ multiplex PCR; TCRdb's table is partial and in-frame only. The table includes some 150,000 clones, 65% to 85% detected once. Sequencing was performed on PBMCs. This sequence joins TRBV6-5 and TRBJ1-5, with D maybe TRBD1 (6 bases). This sequence was found in a woman aged 40-49 years in good health and CMV-seropositive. The CDR3 here is CASRSTGFSNQPQHF. In DNA, the CDR3 is TGTGCCAGCAGATCGACAGGTTTTAGCAATCAGCCCCAGCATTTT.